This T cell receptor (beta chain) was obtained from a study of blood T cell repertoires in COVID-19. Study background: The United States, Italy and Spain supplied acute and convalescent COVID-19 samples. PBMCs, B-cell-depleted T cells, or T cells were the source of the cDNA or gDNA that made up the material.

Original processing methods: Counts of nucleated cells, estimated from reference gene primer amplification, were obtained. Here immunoSEQ multiplex PCR was the method, and the copy in TCRdb shows in-frame clones only, minus some. V and J calls and clone size follow that table, whereas D and trimming were derived from the DNA. Of 120,000 or so clones listed, 70% to 75% are singletons. The clonotype originates from a man aged 60 to 75 with acute or convalescent COVID-19. Sequences were obtained from peripheral blood.

The DNA for the CDR3 is TGCGCCAGCAGCCCGCAACCGGGACTAGCGGGTTCCGGGGAGCTGTTTTTT. Amino acids: CASSPQPGLAGSGELFF. The V and J genes are TRBV4-1 and TRBJ2-2; 12 positions match TRBD2. Germline lookup yields CDR1 MGHRA and CDR2 YSYEKL. The V and J ends lost 4 bases and 6 bases, in that order; junction bases with no gene match: 9. The CDR3 contains 17 residues.